The 31 T cell receptor beta chains reported below all come from one sample, sequenced in a study of regulatory T cells. The primer mix had 52 TRBV and 13 TRBJ primers. Libraries were prepared by immunoSEQ multiplex PCR; TCRdb keeps only in-frame clonotypes and omits some of them. The repertoire holds about 17,000 clones, with 80% to 90% as singletons. Study findings and constraints: In CD3G-deficient patients, conventional CD4+ T cells were enriched for hydrophobic CDR3 residues at positions 6 and 7.

No antigen has been identified for these receptors. What was sequenced was conventional CD4+ T cells sorted from blood. The receptors here all came from a person between 30 and 45 years old with CD3G deficiency.

The J gene is TRBJ1-2, the V gene TRBV7-8; D gene unclear. The CDR3 contains 14 residues. Germline CDR1 SGHVS, CDR2 FQNEAQ. The V gene lost 2 bases and the J gene lost 8 bases, with 15 bases spanning the gap. The CDR3 region is CASSLSSGREGYTF. CDR3 DNA: TGTGCCAGCAGCTTAAGTTCAGGAAGGGAGGGCTACACCTTC.

The gene calls are TRBV6-1 and TRBJ1-2; unclear D gene. Deletions cut 5 bases from V and 2 bases from J, with 9 bases between. The CDR3 is made up of 13 amino acids. Germline V gene lookup returns CDR1 MNHNS and CDR2 SASEGT. The CDR3 reads CASSPRANYGYTF. CDR3 nucleotide sequence: TGTGCCAGCAGTCCTAGGGCCAACTATGGCTACACCTTC.

V and J are TRBV6-1 and TRBJ1-5; no definite D call. Germline V gene data show CDR1 as MNHNS and CDR2 as SASEGT. The CDR3 extends over 14 amino acids. V was pared by 6 bases and J by 0 bases, with 9 bases between. Written as DNA, the CDR3 is TGTGCCAGCAGCGACGTTAATAGCAATCAGCCCCAGCATTTT. Protein sequence: CASSDVNSNQPQHF.

This sequence joins TRBV10-3 and TRBJ2-7; possible D gene TRBD2, 5 bases. Germline loops: CDR1 ENHRY, CDR2 SYGVKD. V lost 4 bases and J lost 0, with 10 bases in between. The CDR3 runs to 14 residues. The CDR3 is CAISAGGSSYEQYF. The CDR3 region has the DNA TGTGCCATCAGTGCTGGTGGGAGCTCCTACGAGCAGTACTTC.

The chain carries TRBV10-3 and TRBJ2-4; 11 nucleotides agree with TRBD1. This CDR3 has 14 residues. Unmatched junction bases numbered 2, after V lost 3 bases and J lost 7 bases. The V gene's germline CDR1 is ENHRY and CDR2 SYGVKD. In DNA form, the CDR3 reads TGTGCCATCAGTGATGGGACAGGGGGGAACATTCAGTACTTC. The encoded protein is CAISDGTGGNIQYF.

The J gene is TRBJ2-2, the V gene TRBV19; 9 bases fit TRBD1. V trimming: 7 bases; J trimming: 1 base; junction bases outside the gene matches: 13. This CDR3 spans 18 amino acids. Germline V gene data show CDR1 as LNHDA and CDR2 as SQIVND (reference sequence). The CDR3 bases are TGTGCCAGTACCGTGAGGACAGGGGTCTCATTGAACACCGGGGAGCTGTTTTTT. It encodes CASTVRTGVSLNTGELFF. Full variable domain (missing parts from reference TRBV19 and TRBJ2-2): DGGITQSPKYLFRKEGQNVTLSCEQNLNHDAMYWYRQDPGQGLRLIYYSQIVNDFQKGDIAEGYSVSREKKESFPLTVTSAQKNPTAFYLCASTVRTGVSLNTGELFFGEGSRLTVL.

The chain joins TRBV7-2 to TRBJ2-7; the D gene is possibly TRBD1 (6 bases). Trimming removed 7 bases at V and 7 bases at J, with 23 bases between. The V gene's germline CDR1 is SGHTA and CDR2 FQGNSA. The length of the CDR3 is 15 residues. The CDR3 region has the DNA TGTGCCAGCAAACTCTCACCCGGGGTCCAGGGGGAGCAGTACTTC. Translated: CASKLSPGVQGEQYF.

This clone has only a few counts. V is TRBV6-1 and J is TRBJ1-6, with 10 bases that match TRBD1. Germline-derived CDR1 and CDR2 are MNHNS and SASEGT. CDR3 length: 15 residues. V was clipped by 10 bases and J by 11 bases; unmatched bases: 14. In DNA, the CDR3 is TGTGCCACCCTTACGCCGGGACAGGGGAAGACACCCCTCCACTTT. It translates to CATLTPGQGKTPLHF.

V is TRBV27 and J is TRBJ1-1; 9 bases line up with TRBD1. J lost 3 bases, V lost 6 bases, and 8 bases had no gene match. In germline, CDR1 is MNHEY, CDR2 SMNVEV (reference sequence). The CDR3 loop spans 15 amino acids. Here the CDR3 reads CASSSLGTGYTEAFF. The CDR3 coding sequence is TGTGCCAGCAGCTCCCTTGGGACAGGGTACACTGAAGCTTTCTTT.

This clone was counted once. The V and J genes are TRBV10-3 and TRBJ1-2; D not resolved. Germline-derived CDR1 and CDR2 are ENHRY and SYGVKD. This CDR3 spans 13 amino acids. V was cut by 10 bases and J by 5 bases, with 17 bases left in between. CDR3 coding DNA: TGTGCCACCGGGAGAGTAACCTTTTATGGCTACACCTTC. The encoded protein is CATGRVTFYGYTF.

This clone has only a few counts. This chain uses TRBV5-1 with TRBJ1-5; TRBD1 matches at 7 bases. CDR3 size: 18 residues. Germline loops: CDR1 SGHRS, CDR2 YFSETQ. With V trimmed by 3 bases and J by 0 bases, 12 bases remained unmatched. DNA for the CDR3: TGCGCCAGCAGCTCCCAAGGGGGCAGGGGCTATAGCAATCAGCCCCAGCATTTT. It specifies CASSSQGGRGYSNQPQHF.

The DNA of the CDR3 is TGTGCCAGCAGTTATCTAGAGGCTCGTGGCACCGGGGAGCTGTTTTTT. It encodes CASSYLEARGTGELFF. This chain connects TRBV6-5 to TRBJ2-2; D is unresolved. This CDR3 region has 16 residues. Germline CDR1 MNHEY, CDR2 SVGAGI. V was trimmed by 3 bases and J by 4 bases, leaving 15 bases between them.

The rearrangement uses TRBV5-1 and TRBJ1-1; 8 bases match TRBD1. J lost 0 bases, V lost 4 bases, and 5 bases had no gene match. CDR1 and CDR2 from the germline V gene are SGHRS and YFSETQ. This CDR3 has 15 amino acids. The DNA of the CDR3 is TGCGCCAGCAGCGGTGGGACAGGTTTGAACACTGAAGCTTTCTTT. Its protein product is CASSGGTGLNTEAFF.

Written as DNA, the CDR3 is TGTGCCAGCGGCAGAGACAGACCCTCTGGAAACACCATATATTTT. This sequence encodes CASGRDRPSGNTIYF. The gene calls are TRBV7-9 and TRBJ1-3, with D perhaps matching TRBD1 (5 bases). The germline V gene has CDR1 SEHNR and CDR2 FQNEAQ (reference sequence). Trimming cost V 8 bases and J 0 bases, with 14 bases left between them. The CDR3 extends over 15 amino acids.

The CDR3: CASSQGSLADTQYF. The CDR3 DNA follows: TGCGCCAGCAGCCAAGGATCCCTAGCAGATACGCAGTATTTT. The V call is TRBV4-1, the J call TRBJ2-3; D gene uncertain. Germline V CDR1 and CDR2: MGHRA, YSYEKL. V was clipped by 1 base and J by 4 bases, with 9 bases between them. The CDR3 consists of 14 residues.

The chain combines TRBV28 with TRBJ1-5; D is unclear. From germline, CDR1 is MDHEN and CDR2 SYDVKM. The CDR3 is made up of 12 amino acids. Trimming shortened V by 4 bases and J by 5 bases, and 6 bases separated the two germline ends. CDR3 region: CASSSAYQPQHF. The CDR3 nucleotides are TGTGCCAGCAGTTCCGCATATCAGCCCCAGCATTTT.

V usage is TRBV23-1 and J usage is TRBJ2-6, with a tentative D call TRBD1 (6 bases). TRBV23-1 is reported as an ORF; its role is uncertain. The CDR3 length is 16 residues. Trimming removed 3 bases at V and 0 bases at J, with 9 bases between. The CDR3 region is CASSHQGNSGANVLTF. DNA of the CDR3: TGCGCCAGCAGTCACCAGGGGAACTCTGGGGCCAACGTCCTGACTTTC.

The V call is TRBV28, the J call TRBJ1-5; D is ambiguous. The CDR3 runs to 16 residues. The V gene lost 4 bases and the J gene lost 2 bases, with 15 bases spanning the gap. CDR1 is MDHEN, CDR2 SYDVKM, per germline. The CDR3 loop reads CASSSWTGTGNQPQHF. CDR3 nucleotide sequence: TGTGCCAGCAGTTCTTGGACCGGAACGGGCAATCAGCCCCAGCATTTT.

The chain is built from TRBV28 and TRBJ1-4, with D unresolved. The CDR3 contains 13 residues. Germline V lookup: CDR1 MDHEN, CDR2 SYDVKM. With 7 bases removed from V and 1 base from J, the gap between germline ends came to 7 bases. In nucleotides, the CDR3 is TGTGCCAGCAATCGGGGAACTAATGAAAAACTGTTTTTT. It specifies CASNRGTNEKLFF.

This sequence joins TRBV28 and TRBJ1-2; D is unresolved. Per germline, CDR1 MDHEN and CDR2 SYDVKM. V was clipped by 5 bases and J by 0 bases, with 10 bases between them. The length of the CDR3 is 14 residues. The CDR3 nucleotides read TGTGCCAGCAGTCCACCCAGAACTAACTATGGCTACACCTTC. Translated: CASSPPRTNYGYTF.

The gene calls are TRBV28 and TRBJ1-1; TRBD1 matches at 9 bases. The CDR3 has 14 amino acids. The germline V gene encodes CDR1 MDHEN and CDR2 SYDVKM. With V trimmed by 8 bases and J by 6 bases, 10 bases remained unmatched. The CDR3 nucleotides are TGTGCCAGCGGATTACAGGGGGCCGGCGCTGAAGCTTTCTTT. It yields the protein CASGLQGAGAEAFF.

The CDR3 region is CASSPGQGDETQYF. CDR3 sequence (DNA): TGTGCCAGCAGCCCGGGACAGGGGGACGAGACCCAGTACTTC. The chain uses TRBV7-9 and TRBJ2-5, with 11 bases aligning to TRBD1. With V trimmed by 5 bases and J by 5 bases, 4 bases remained unmatched. CDR1 and CDR2 from the germline V gene are SEHNR and FQNEAQ (reference sequence). The CDR3 extends over 14 amino acids.

CDR3 sequence reads: CASSGGAAGDTEAFF. In DNA, the CDR3 is TGTGCCAGCAGCGGCGGAGCCGCCGGGGACACTGAAGCTTTCTTT. The chain recombines TRBV28 with TRBJ1-1; D is uncertain. Trimming removed 6 bases from V and 3 bases from J, with 17 bases in between. Germline V lookup: CDR1 MDHEN, CDR2 SYDVKM. The CDR3 is 15 amino acids.

The chain joins TRBV10-3 to TRBJ2-7; D not resolved. Trimming left V 3 bases short and J 1 base short, with 4 bases between. The germline CDR1 and CDR2 sequences are ENHRY and SYGVKD. The length of the CDR3 is 12 residues. CDR3 coding DNA: TGTGCCATCAGTGACCATTCCTACGAGCAGTACTTC. Its protein is CAISDHSYEQYF.

This clone has only a few counts. The chain couples TRBV6-5 to TRBJ1-1, with 9 nucleotides matching TRBD1. This CDR3 is built from 16 residues. The junction had 9 bases not matched to a gene; V was cut back by 2 bases and J by 5 bases. Germline CDR1 is MNHEY and CDR2 is SVGAGI. The CDR3, as DNA: TGTGCCAGCAGTTACCGGATAGACAGGGGGATGACTGAAGCTTTCTTT. This sequence encodes CASSYRIDRGMTEAFF.

A word on this clone: Other nucleotide sequences from this sample produce the same CDR3. This chain links TRBV19 with TRBJ2-5, with 9 bases identical to TRBD1. The CDR3 sequence is 11 residues long. In germline, CDR1 is LNHDA, CDR2 SQIVND (reference sequence). Trimming removed 8 bases from V and 7 bases from J; junction bases left unmatched: 2. CDR3 residues: CASGQGRTQYF. CDR3 coding DNA: TGTGCCAGTGGACAGGGGCGGACCCAGTACTTC. Complete variable domain (other parts from reference TRBV19 and TRBJ2-5): DGGITQSPKYLFRKEGQNVTLSCEQNLNHDAMYWYRQDPGQGLRLIYYSQIVNDFQKGDIAEGYSVSREKKESFPLTVTSAQKNPTAFYLCASGQGRTQYFGPGTRLLVL.

The chain uses TRBV7-8 and TRBJ2-7; D tentatively fits TRBD1 or TRBD2 (6 bases each). V lost 5 bases to trimming and J lost 4 bases, with 15 bases between them. Germline CDR1 and CDR2: SGHVS and FQNEAQ. This CDR3 comprises 14 residues. This CDR3 is CASSPTQGGYEQYF. CDR3 sequence (DNA): TGTGCCAGCAGCCCCACCCAAGGGGGGTACGAGCAGTACTTC.

The rearrangement links TRBV5-1 to TRBJ2-3, with D hard to call. The V end lost 0 bases, the J end lost 0 bases, and 8 bases lay between the germline ends. From germline, CDR1 is SGHRS and CDR2 YFSETQ. This CDR3 is built from 15 residues. CDR3 bases: TGCGCCAGCAGCTTGGGTACCACTAGCACAGATACGCAGTATTTT. It is translated as CASSLGTTSTDTQYF.

This sequence joins TRBV6-1 and TRBJ2-6; perhaps TRBD1 as D (5 bases). Germline V CDR1 and CDR2: MNHNS, SASEGT. Trimming stripped 6 bases from V and 0 bases from J, with 9 bases between. The CDR3 loop spans 15 amino acids. The CDR3 coding sequence is TGTGCCAGCAGCAGGGTTTTCTCTGGGGCCAACGTCCTGACTTTC. Encoded protein: CASSRVFSGANVLTF.

Concerning this clone: Sequence at one end of the junction differs from germline and may be a read error. The V call is TRBV28, the J call TRBJ2-1, with 7 bases lining up with TRBD2. In germline, CDR1 is MDHEN, CDR2 SYDVKM. This CDR3 contains 14 residues. This CDR3 is CASSLGTTYSEQFF. CDR3 nucleotide sequence: TGTGCCAGCAGTCTCGGGACTACCTACAGTGAGCAGTTCTTC.

This chain connects TRBV7-8 to TRBJ2-7, with D tentatively TRBD1 or TRBD2 (5 bases each). This CDR3 is 14 amino acids long. CDR1 SGHVS and CDR2 FQNEAQ come from the germline V gene. The V end lost 5 bases, the J end lost 5 bases, and 16 bases lay between the germline ends. DNA of the CDR3: TGTGCCAGCAGCCCCGAGGGGCGGCGAAACGAGCAGTACTTC. Protein sequence: CASSPEGRRNEQYF.